One T cell receptor (beta chain) is described in this entry. From germline, CDR1 is SGHDT and CDR2 YYEEEE. The CDR3 has 15 residues. Only the protein is on record. Repertoires were generated with immunoSEQ multiplex PCR, while TCRdb's copy carries only in-frame clones and drops some. Recorded for this sample: roughly 9,800 clones. The data were taken from a study of synovial regulatory T cells in juvenile arthritis. Patients had median age roughly 12 years, range about 2.3-22.9. This clonotype was sampled from a donor between 2 and 29 years old with juvenile idiopathic arthritis. The chain has TRBV5-6 and TRBJ2-4; TCRdb names TRBD2, which stays unverified in the absence of DNA. The sequenced sample was Treg cells from blood. Described subset: remaining (HLA-DR-negative) circulating blood Treg cells. The CDR3 sequence: CASSGGGAGENIQYF.